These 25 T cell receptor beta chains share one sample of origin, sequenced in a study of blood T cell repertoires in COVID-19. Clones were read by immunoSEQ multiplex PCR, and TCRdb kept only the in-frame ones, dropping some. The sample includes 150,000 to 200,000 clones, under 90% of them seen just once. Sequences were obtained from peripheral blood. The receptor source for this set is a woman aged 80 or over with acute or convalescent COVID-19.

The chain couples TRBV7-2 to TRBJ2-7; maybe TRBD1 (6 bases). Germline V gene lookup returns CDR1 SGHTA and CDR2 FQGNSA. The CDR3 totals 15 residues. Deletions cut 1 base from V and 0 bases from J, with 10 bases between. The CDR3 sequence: CASSLDRVASYEQYF. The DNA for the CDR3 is TGTGCCAGCAGCTTAGACAGGGTGGCCTCCTACGAGCAGTACTTC. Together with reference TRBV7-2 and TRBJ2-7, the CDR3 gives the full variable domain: GAGVSQSPSNKVTEKGKDVELRCDPISGHTALYWYRQSLGQGLEFLIYFQGNSAPDKSGLPSDRFSAERTGGSVSTLTIQRTQQEDSAVYLCASSLDRVASYEQYFGPGTRLTVT.

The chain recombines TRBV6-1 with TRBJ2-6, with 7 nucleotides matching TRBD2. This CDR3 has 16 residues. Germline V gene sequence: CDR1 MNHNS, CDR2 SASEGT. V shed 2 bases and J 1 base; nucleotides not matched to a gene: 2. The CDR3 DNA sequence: TGTGCCAGCAGTGAACTCGGGGGGTCTGGGGCCAACGTCCTGACTTTC. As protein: CASSELGGSGANVLTF.

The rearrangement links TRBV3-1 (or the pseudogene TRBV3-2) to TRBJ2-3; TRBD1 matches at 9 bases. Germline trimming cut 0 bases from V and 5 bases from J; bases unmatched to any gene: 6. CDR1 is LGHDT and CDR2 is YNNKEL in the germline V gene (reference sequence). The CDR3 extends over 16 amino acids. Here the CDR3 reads CASSQDSTGGRDTQYF. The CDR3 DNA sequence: TGTGCCAGCAGCCAAGACAGTACAGGGGGCAGAGATACGCAGTATTTT.

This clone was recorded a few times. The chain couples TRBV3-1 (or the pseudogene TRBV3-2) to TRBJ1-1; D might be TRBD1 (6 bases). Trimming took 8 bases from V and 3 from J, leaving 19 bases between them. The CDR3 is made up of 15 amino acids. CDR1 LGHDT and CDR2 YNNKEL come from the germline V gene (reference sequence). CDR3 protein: CASAGRTAGDTEAFF. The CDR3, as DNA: TGTGCCAGCGCGGGCAGGACAGCAGGCGACACTGAAGCTTTCTTT.

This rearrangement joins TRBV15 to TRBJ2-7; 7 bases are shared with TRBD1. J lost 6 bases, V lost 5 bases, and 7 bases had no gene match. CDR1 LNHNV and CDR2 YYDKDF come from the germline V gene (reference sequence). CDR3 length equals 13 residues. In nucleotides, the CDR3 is TGTGCCACCAGCGAGGGGGCGATGTTCGAGCAGTACTTC. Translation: CATSEGAMFEQYF.

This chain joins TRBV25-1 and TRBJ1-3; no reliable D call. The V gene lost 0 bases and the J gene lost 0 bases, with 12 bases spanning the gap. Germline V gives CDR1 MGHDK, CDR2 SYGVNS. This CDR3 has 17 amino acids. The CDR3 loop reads CASSEYGRHLSGNTIYF. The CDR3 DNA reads TGTGCCAGCAGTGAATACGGGAGACACCTCTCTGGAAACACCATATATTTT.

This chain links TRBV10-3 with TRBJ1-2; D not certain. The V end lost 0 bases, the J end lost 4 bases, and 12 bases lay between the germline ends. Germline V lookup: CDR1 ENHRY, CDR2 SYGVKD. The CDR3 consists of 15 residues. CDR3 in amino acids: CAISESLGTIYGYTF. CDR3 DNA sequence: TGTGCCATCAGTGAGTCTTTAGGCACTATCTATGGCTACACCTTC.

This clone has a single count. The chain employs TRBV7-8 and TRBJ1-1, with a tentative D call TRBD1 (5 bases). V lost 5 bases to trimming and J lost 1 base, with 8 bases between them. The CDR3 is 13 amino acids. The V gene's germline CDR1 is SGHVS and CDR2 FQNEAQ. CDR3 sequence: CASSVTGNTEAFF. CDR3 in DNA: TGTGCCAGCAGCGTTACAGGGAACACTGAAGCTTTCTTT.

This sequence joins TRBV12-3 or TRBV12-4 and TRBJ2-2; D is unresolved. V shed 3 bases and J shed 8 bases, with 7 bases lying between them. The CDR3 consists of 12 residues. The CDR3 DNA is TGTGCCAGCAGTTTGGCAACGGGGGAGCTGTTTTTT. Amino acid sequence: CASSLATGELFF.

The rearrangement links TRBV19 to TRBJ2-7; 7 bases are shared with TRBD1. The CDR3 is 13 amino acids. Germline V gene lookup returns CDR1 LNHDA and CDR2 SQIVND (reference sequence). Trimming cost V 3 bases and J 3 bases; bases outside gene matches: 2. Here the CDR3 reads CASSIDRDYEQYF. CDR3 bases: TGTGCCAGTAGTATTGACAGGGACTACGAGCAGTACTTC.

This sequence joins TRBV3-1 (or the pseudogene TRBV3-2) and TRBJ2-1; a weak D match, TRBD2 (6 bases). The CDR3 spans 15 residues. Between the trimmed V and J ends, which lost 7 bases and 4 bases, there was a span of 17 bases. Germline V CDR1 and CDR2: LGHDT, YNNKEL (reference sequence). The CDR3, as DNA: TGTGCCAGCAACTCCGGAGGGGCGAATTACAATGAGCAGTTCTTC. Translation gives CASNSGGANYNEQFF.

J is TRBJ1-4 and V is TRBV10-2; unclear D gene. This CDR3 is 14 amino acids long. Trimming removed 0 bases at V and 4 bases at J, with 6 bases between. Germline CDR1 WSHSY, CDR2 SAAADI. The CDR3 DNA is TGCGCCAGCAGTGAGTCTGGGCTTAATGAAAAACTGTTTTTT. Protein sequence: CASSESGLNEKLFF.

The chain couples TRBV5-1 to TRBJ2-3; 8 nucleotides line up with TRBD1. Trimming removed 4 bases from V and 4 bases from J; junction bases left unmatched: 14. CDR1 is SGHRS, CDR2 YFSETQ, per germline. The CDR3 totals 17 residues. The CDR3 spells CASSRGRTGRYADTQYF. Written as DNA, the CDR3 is TGCGCCAGCAGCCGGGGTAGGACAGGGAGGTACGCAGATACGCAGTATTTT. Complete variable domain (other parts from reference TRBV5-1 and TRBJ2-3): KAGVTQTPRYLIKTRGQQVTLSCSPISGHRSVSWYQQTPGQGLQFLFEYFSETQRNKGNFPGRFSGRQFSNSRSEMNVSTLELGDSALYLCASSRGRTGRYADTQYFGPGTRLTVL.

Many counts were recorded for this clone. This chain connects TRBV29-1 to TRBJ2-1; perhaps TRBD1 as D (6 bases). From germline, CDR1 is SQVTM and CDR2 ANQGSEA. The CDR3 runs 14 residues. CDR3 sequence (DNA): TGCGGACAGAGAAATAGATGGGGCTACAATGAGCAGTTCTTC. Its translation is CGQRNRWGYNEQFF.

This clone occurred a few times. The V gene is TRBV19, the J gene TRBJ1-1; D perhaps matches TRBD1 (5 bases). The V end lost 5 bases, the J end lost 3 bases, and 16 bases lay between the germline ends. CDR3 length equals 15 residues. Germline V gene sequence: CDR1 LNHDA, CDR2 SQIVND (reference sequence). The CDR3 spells CASSAGGTYDTEAFF. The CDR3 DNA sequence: TGTGCCAGTAGTGCTGGCGGGACGTACGACACTGAAGCTTTCTTT.

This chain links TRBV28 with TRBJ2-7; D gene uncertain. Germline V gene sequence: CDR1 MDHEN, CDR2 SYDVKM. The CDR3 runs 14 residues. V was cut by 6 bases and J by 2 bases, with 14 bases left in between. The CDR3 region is CASSLVPLAYEQYF. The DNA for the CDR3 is TGTGCCAGCAGCCTAGTCCCCCTGGCCTACGAGCAGTACTTC.

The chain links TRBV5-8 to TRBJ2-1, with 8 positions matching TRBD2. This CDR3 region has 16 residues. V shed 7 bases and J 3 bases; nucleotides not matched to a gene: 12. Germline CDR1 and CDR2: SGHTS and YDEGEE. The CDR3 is CASVPRLAGNYNEQFF. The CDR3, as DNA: TGTGCCAGCGTGCCTCGGCTAGCGGGCAACTACAATGAGCAGTTCTTC.

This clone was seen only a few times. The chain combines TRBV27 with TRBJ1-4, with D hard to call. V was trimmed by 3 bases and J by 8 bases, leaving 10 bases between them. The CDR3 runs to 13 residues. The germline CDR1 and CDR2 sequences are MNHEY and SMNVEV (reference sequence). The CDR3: CASSFTTSEKLFF. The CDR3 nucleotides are TGTGCCAGCAGTTTTACTACCAGCGAAAAACTGTTTTTT.

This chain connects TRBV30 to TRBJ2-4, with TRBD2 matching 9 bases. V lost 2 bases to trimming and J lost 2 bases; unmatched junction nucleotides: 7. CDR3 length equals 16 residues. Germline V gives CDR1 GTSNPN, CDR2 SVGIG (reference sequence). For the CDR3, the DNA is TGTGCCTGGAGTAATGGTAGCGGGAGAACCAAAAACATTCAGTACTTC. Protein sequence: CAWSNGSGRTKNIQYF.

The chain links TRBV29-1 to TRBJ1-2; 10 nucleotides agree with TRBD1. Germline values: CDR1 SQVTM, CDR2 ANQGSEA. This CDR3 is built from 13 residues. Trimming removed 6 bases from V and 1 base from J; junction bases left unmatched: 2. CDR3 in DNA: TGCAGCGTGGGGACAGGGGATAACTATGGCTACACCTTC. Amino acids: CSVGTGDNYGYTF.

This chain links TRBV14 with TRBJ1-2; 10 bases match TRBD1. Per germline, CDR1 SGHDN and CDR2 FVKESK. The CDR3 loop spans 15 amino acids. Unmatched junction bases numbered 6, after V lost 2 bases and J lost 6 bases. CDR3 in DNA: TGTGCCAGCAGCCAAAACTCCGGGACAGGGGATGGCTACACCTTC. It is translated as CASSQNSGTGDGYTF.

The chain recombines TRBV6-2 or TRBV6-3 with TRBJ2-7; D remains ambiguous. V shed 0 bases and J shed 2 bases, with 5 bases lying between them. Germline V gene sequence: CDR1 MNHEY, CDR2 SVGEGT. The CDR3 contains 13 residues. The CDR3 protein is CASSYSLAYEQYF. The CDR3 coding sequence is TGTGCCAGCAGTTACTCGTTAGCCTACGAGCAGTACTTC.

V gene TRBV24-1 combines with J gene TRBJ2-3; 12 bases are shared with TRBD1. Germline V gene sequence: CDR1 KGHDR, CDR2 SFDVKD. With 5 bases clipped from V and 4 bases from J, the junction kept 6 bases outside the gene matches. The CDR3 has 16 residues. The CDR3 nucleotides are TGTGCCACCAGTGGGACGGGGACAGGGGGCGCAGATACGCAGTATTTT. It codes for CATSGTGTGGADTQYF.

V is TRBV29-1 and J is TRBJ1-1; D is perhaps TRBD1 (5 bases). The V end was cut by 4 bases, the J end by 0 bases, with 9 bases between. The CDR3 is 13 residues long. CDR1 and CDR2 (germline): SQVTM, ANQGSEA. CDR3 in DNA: TGCAGCGTTGGAAGGACATTGAACACTGAAGCTTTCTTT. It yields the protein CSVGRTLNTEAFF.

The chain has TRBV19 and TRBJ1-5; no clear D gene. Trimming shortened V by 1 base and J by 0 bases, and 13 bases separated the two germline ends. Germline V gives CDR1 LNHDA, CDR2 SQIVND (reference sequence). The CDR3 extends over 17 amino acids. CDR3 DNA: TGTGCCAGTAGTATAGTTGGCGGATTTGATAGCAATCAGCCCCAGCATTTT. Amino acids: CASSIVGGFDSNQPQHF.